This is a list of T cell receptor beta chains from one sample in a study of early T cells in non-severe SARS-CoV-2 infection. TCRdb re-derived calls from the 5' RACE reads in MiXCR, one entry per CDR3 protein. The sample carries 97,000 or so distinct CDR3 sequences, around 13% recorded once. Sequencing was done on a sample of whole blood. Every receptor here comes from an adult who was a healthcare worker with PCR-confirmed SARS-CoV-2 infection or an uninfected control (not recorded which). The CDR3 runs from the conserved cysteine through the conserved F or W. D genes are given only for firm matches. Not all rows give a size; the values are once, few, many and, for expanded clones, a class.

V gene: TRBV3-1; J gene: TRBJ2-3; CDR3 length: 16; clone size: many; D gene: TRBD2; CDR3 protein: CASSQEAGVGTDTQYF; CDR3 DNA: TGTGCCAGCAGCCAAGAAGCGGGAGTTGGGACAGATACGCAGTATTTT
V gene: TRBV9; J gene: TRBJ2-7; CDR3 length: 19; clone size: many; D gene: TRBD2; CDR3 protein: CASSKEGLAGTLQSYEQYF; CDR3 DNA: TGTGCCAGCAGCAAAGAAGGACTAGCGGGAACCCTCCAATCCTACGAGCAGTACTTC
V gene: TRBV2; J gene: TRBJ2-1; CDR3 length: 13; clone size: many; D gene: -; CDR3 protein: CASREVGTNEQFF; CDR3 DNA: TGTGCCAGCAGAGAAGTAGGGACTAATGAGCAGTTCTTC
V gene: TRBV15; J gene: TRBJ1-6; CDR3 length: 16; clone size: -; D gene: -; CDR3 protein: CATSRVRGSYNSPLHF; CDR3 DNA: TGTGCCACCAGCAGAGTACGGGGGTCCTATAATTCACCCCTCCACTTT
V gene: TRBV3-1; J gene: TRBJ2-5; CDR3 length: 15; clone size: many; D gene: -; CDR3 protein: CASSQVRRIQETQYF; CDR3 DNA: TGTGCCAGCAGCCAAGTACGGCGGATACAAGAGACCCAGTACTTC
V gene: TRBV28; J gene: TRBJ2-7; CDR3 length: 14; clone size: many; D gene: -; CDR3 protein: CASSPGRGPYEQYF; CDR3 DNA: TGTGCCAGCAGCCCGGGGCGGGGGCCCTACGAGCAGTACTTC
V gene: TRBV24-1; J gene: TRBJ1-2; CDR3 length: 14; clone size: -; D gene: -; CDR3 protein: CATSDHEDGYGYTF; CDR3 DNA: TGTGCCACCAGTGACCATGAGGACGGCTATGGCTACACCTTC
V gene: TRBV7-6; J gene: TRBJ2-7; CDR3 length: 18; clone size: few; D gene: TRBD2; CDR3 protein: CASSLGPRTSGRDWEQYF; CDR3 DNA: TGTGCCAGCAGCTTGGGCCCCAGGACTAGCGGGAGAGATTGGGAGCAGTACTTC
V gene: TRBV7-2; J gene: TRBJ1-2; CDR3 length: 13; clone size: -; D gene: -; CDR3 protein: CASSQTENYGYTF; CDR3 DNA: TGTGCCAGCAGCCAGACAGAGAACTATGGCTACACCTTC
V gene: TRBV27; J gene: TRBJ2-1; CDR3 length: 15; clone size: few; D gene: -; CDR3 protein: CASSLIGTYYNEQFF; CDR3 DNA: TGTGCCAGCAGTCTTATTGGGACATACTACAATGAGCAGTTCTTC
V gene: TRBV29-1; J gene: TRBJ1-1; CDR3 length: 13; clone size: -; D gene: -; CDR3 protein: CSVASATWTEAFF; CDR3 DNA: TGCAGCGTTGCTTCTGCAACGTGGACTGAAGCTTTCTTT
V gene: TRBV7-8; J gene: TRBJ2-1; CDR3 length: 16; clone size: -; D gene: TRBD2; CDR3 protein: CASSPLERELRNEQFF; CDR3 DNA: TGTGCCAGCAGCCCCTTGGAGCGGGAGTTGCGAAATGAGCAGTTCTTC
V gene: TRBV6-5; J gene: TRBJ2-1; CDR3 length: 14; clone size: -; D gene: -; CDR3 protein: CASSSDTPNNEQFF; CDR3 DNA: TGTGCCAGCAGTTCTGATACCCCTAATAATGAGCAGTTCTTC
V gene: TRBV20-1; J gene: TRBJ1-1; CDR3 length: 13; clone size: many; D gene: TRBD1; CDR3 protein: CSATGTGEAEAFF; CDR3 DNA: TGCAGTGCTACAGGGACAGGGGAAGCTGAAGCTTTCTTT
V gene: TRBV10-3; J gene: TRBJ1-2; CDR3 length: 13; clone size: many; D gene: -; CDR3 protein: CAISESIDRSYTF; CDR3 DNA: TGTGCCATCAGTGAGTCGATCGACAGAAGCTACACCTTC
V gene: TRBV12-3/TRBV12-4; J gene: TRBJ1-1; CDR3 length: 13; clone size: few; D gene: -; CDR3 protein: CASSLRRGTEAFF; CDR3 DNA: TGTGCCAGCAGTTTAAGGAGGGGGACTGAAGCTTTCTTT
V gene: TRBV4-1; J gene: TRBJ2-6; CDR3 length: 14; clone size: -; D gene: -; CDR3 protein: CASSQDEGANVLTF; CDR3 DNA: TGCGCCAGCAGCCAAGATGAAGGGGCCAACGTCCTGACTTTC
V gene: TRBV29-1; J gene: TRBJ2-1; CDR3 length: 11; clone size: few; D gene: -; CDR3 protein: CSVDPGNEQFF; CDR3 DNA: TGCAGCGTTGACCCGGGGAATGAGCAGTTCTTC
V gene: TRBV2; J gene: TRBJ1-3; CDR3 length: 14; clone size: few; D gene: TRBD1; CDR3 protein: CASRQGLAGNTIYF; CDR3 DNA: TGTGCCAGCAGACAGGGGTTGGCTGGAAACACCATATATTTT
V gene: TRBV24-1; J gene: TRBJ2-2; CDR3 length: 12; clone size: many; D gene: -; CDR3 protein: CATSDFPGELFF; CDR3 DNA: TGTGCCACCAGTGATTTTCCAGGGGAGCTGTTTTTT
V gene: TRBV9; J gene: TRBJ1-1; CDR3 length: 14; clone size: few; D gene: -; CDR3 protein: CASSVEGTLEKAFF; CDR3 DNA: TGTGCCAGCAGCGTAGAGGGCACCCTTGAGAAAGCTTTCTTT
V gene: TRBV6-5; J gene: TRBJ2-5; CDR3 length: 15; clone size: many; D gene: TRBD2; CDR3 protein: CASSYSSGRGETQYF; CDR3 DNA: TGTGCCAGCAGTTACTCTAGCGGGAGGGGGGAGACCCAGTACTTC
V gene: TRBV5-4; J gene: TRBJ1-1; CDR3 length: 15; clone size: many; D gene: -; CDR3 protein: CASSVDSGLNTEAFF; CDR3 DNA: TGTGCCAGCAGCGTGGACAGCGGTTTGAACACTGAAGCTTTCTTT
V gene: TRBV28; J gene: TRBJ2-5; CDR3 length: 14; clone size: -; D gene: -; CDR3 protein: CASSPTLYQETQYF; CDR3 DNA: TGTGCCAGCAGCCCCACACTGTACCAAGAGACCCAGTACTTC
V gene: TRBV4-1; J gene: TRBJ1-2; CDR3 length: 12; clone size: many; D gene: -; CDR3 protein: CASSQDKGGYTF; CDR3 DNA: TGCGCCAGCAGCCAAGACAAGGGCGGCTACACCTTC
V gene: TRBV28; J gene: TRBJ2-3; CDR3 length: 14; clone size: many; D gene: TRBD1; CDR3 protein: CASRLDRVPDTQYF; CDR3 DNA: TGTGCCAGCAGGTTGGACAGGGTGCCAGATACGCAGTATTTT
V gene: TRBV28; J gene: TRBJ1-4; CDR3 length: 13; clone size: few; D gene: -; CDR3 protein: CASSSGVREKLFF; CDR3 DNA: TGTGCCAGCAGTTCAGGGGTTAGAGAAAAACTGTTTTTT
V gene: TRBV7-6; J gene: TRBJ2-3; CDR3 length: 19; clone size: few; D gene: -; CDR3 protein: CASSPYPPRRVTSTDTQYF; CDR3 DNA: TGTGCCAGCAGCCCATACCCCCCCAGGCGGGTAACTAGCACAGATACGCAGTATTTT
V gene: TRBV4-1; J gene: TRBJ2-7; CDR3 length: 15; clone size: -; D gene: TRBD2; CDR3 protein: CASSQGPSGNYEQYF; CDR3 DNA: TGCGCCAGCAGCCAAGGCCCTAGCGGGAACTACGAGCAGTACTTC
V gene: TRBV19; J gene: TRBJ2-7; CDR3 length: 14; clone size: many; D gene: -; CDR3 protein: CASSIGAGTYEQYF; CDR3 DNA: TGTGCCAGTAGTATCGGGGCCGGGACCTACGAGCAGTACTTC
V gene: TRBV11-2; J gene: TRBJ2-5; CDR3 length: 16; clone size: -; D gene: -; CDR3 protein: CASSQPADWFQETQYF; CDR3 DNA: TGTGCCAGCAGCCAACCAGCGGACTGGTTCCAAGAGACCCAGTACTTC
V gene: TRBV4-3; J gene: TRBJ2-1; CDR3 length: 15; clone size: many; D gene: -; CDR3 protein: CASSQVFGSYNEQFF; CDR3 DNA: TGCGCCAGCAGCCAAGTCTTCGGGAGCTACAATGAGCAGTTCTTC
V gene: TRBV28; J gene: TRBJ2-3; CDR3 length: 15; clone size: many; D gene: -; CDR3 protein: CASSLIGQARDTQYF; CDR3 DNA: TGTGCCAGCAGTTTAATCGGCCAAGCGAGGGATACGCAGTATTTT
V gene: TRBV15; J gene: TRBJ2-3; CDR3 length: 14; clone size: few; D gene: -; CDR3 protein: CATSRDTGTDTQYF; CDR3 DNA: TGTGCCACCAGCAGAGACACCGGCACAGATACGCAGTATTTT
V gene: TRBV7-9; J gene: TRBJ1-5; CDR3 length: 15; clone size: few; D gene: TRBD1; CDR3 protein: CASSSQRDSYQPQHF; CDR3 DNA: TGTGCCAGCAGCTCCCAACGGGACAGCTATCAGCCCCAGCATTTT
V gene: TRBV11-2; J gene: TRBJ1-5; CDR3 length: 14; clone size: few; D gene: TRBD1; CDR3 protein: CASSGTGGNQPQHF; CDR3 DNA: TGTGCCAGCAGCGGGACAGGGGGCAATCAGCCCCAGCATTTT
V gene: TRBV20-1; J gene: TRBJ2-1; CDR3 length: 13; clone size: few; D gene: -; CDR3 protein: CSARKVRGNEQFF; CDR3 DNA: TGCAGTGCTAGGAAAGTCCGGGGGAATGAGCAGTTCTTC
V gene: TRBV9; J gene: TRBJ2-1; CDR3 length: 15; clone size: -; D gene: TRBD2; CDR3 protein: CASSVVASGDNEQFF; CDR3 DNA: TGTGCCAGCAGCGTAGTGGCTAGCGGGGACAATGAGCAGTTCTTC
V gene: TRBV2; J gene: TRBJ2-1; CDR3 length: 15; clone size: few; D gene: -; CDR3 protein: CASSGGRSSNNEQFF; CDR3 DNA: TGTGCCAGCAGTGGGGGACGTTCTTCCAACAATGAGCAGTTCTTC
V gene: TRBV11-2; J gene: TRBJ2-7; CDR3 length: 15; clone size: few; D gene: TRBD2; CDR3 protein: CASSPLSGDLYEQYF; CDR3 DNA: TGTGCCAGCAGCCCCTTAAGCGGGGACCTCTACGAGCAGTACTTC
V gene: TRBV20-1; J gene: TRBJ1-1; CDR3 length: 14; clone size: many; D gene: -; CDR3 protein: CSARDRRRNTEAFF; CDR3 DNA: TGCAGTGCTAGAGATCGAAGAAGAAACACTGAAGCTTTCTTT
V gene: TRBV7-2; J gene: TRBJ1-3; CDR3 length: 15; clone size: -; D gene: -; CDR3 protein: CASSLGRSSGNTIYF; CDR3 DNA: TGTGCCAGCAGCTTAGGTCGCTCTTCAGGAAACACCATATATTTT
V gene: TRBV7-8; J gene: TRBJ2-4; CDR3 length: 19; clone size: -; D gene: TRBD1; CDR3 protein: CASSEQGVGVILAKNIQYF; CDR3 DNA: TGTGCCAGCAGCGAACAGGGGGTCGGGGTAATACTAGCCAAAAACATTCAGTACTTC
V gene: TRBV7-9; J gene: TRBJ2-2; CDR3 length: 16; clone size: many; D gene: TRBD2; CDR3 protein: CASRTGLAGDTGELFF; CDR3 DNA: TGTGCCAGCAGGACTGGACTAGCGGGAGACACCGGGGAGCTGTTTTTT
V gene: TRBV6-1; J gene: TRBJ2-3; CDR3 length: 14; clone size: -; D gene: -; CDR3 protein: CASSEALVLDTQYF; CDR3 DNA: TGTGCCAGCAGTGAAGCTCTGGTTCTAGATACGCAGTATTTT
V gene: TRBV18; J gene: TRBJ1-1; CDR3 length: 14; clone size: many; D gene: TRBD1; CDR3 protein: CASSPMTGGTEAFF; CDR3 DNA: TGTGCCAGCTCACCGATGACAGGGGGCACTGAAGCTTTCTTT
V gene: TRBV7-6; J gene: TRBJ2-2; CDR3 length: 15; clone size: few; D gene: -; CDR3 protein: CASSVTDGRTGELFF; CDR3 DNA: TGTGCCAGCAGCGTAACGGACGGGAGAACCGGGGAGCTGTTTTTT
V gene: TRBV11-2; J gene: TRBJ2-1; CDR3 length: 14; clone size: -; D gene: -; CDR3 protein: CASSFPSDYNEQFF; CDR3 DNA: TGTGCCAGCAGCTTCCCCAGCGATTACAATGAGCAGTTCTTC
V gene: TRBV28; J gene: TRBJ2-2; CDR3 length: 16; clone size: few; D gene: -; CDR3 protein: CASRRNLGTSTGELFF; CDR3 DNA: TGTGCCAGCAGGAGGAACCTTGGGACATCCACCGGGGAGCTGTTTTTT
V gene: TRBV5-6; J gene: TRBJ2-7; CDR3 length: 17; clone size: -; D gene: TRBD2; CDR3 protein: CASSPDSGAGGPDEQYF; CDR3 DNA: TGTGCCAGCAGCCCCGACTCGGGAGCGGGAGGGCCGGACGAGCAGTACTTC
V gene: TRBV20-1; J gene: TRBJ2-7; CDR3 length: 13; clone size: -; D gene: -; CDR3 protein: CSASVRGFYEQYF; CDR3 DNA: TGCAGTGCTAGCGTCAGGGGCTTCTACGAGCAGTACTTC
V gene: TRBV28; J gene: TRBJ2-3; CDR3 length: 14; clone size: many; D gene: -; CDR3 protein: CASSLQRSTDTQYF; CDR3 DNA: TGTGCCAGCAGTTTACAGCGGAGCACAGATACGCAGTATTTT
V gene: TRBV12-3/TRBV12-4; J gene: TRBJ2-5; CDR3 length: 15; clone size: -; D gene: -; CDR3 protein: CASSFAGARKETQYF; CDR3 DNA: TGTGCCAGCAGTTTTGCGGGGGCTAGGAAAGAGACCCAGTACTTC
V gene: TRBV6-5; J gene: TRBJ2-5; CDR3 length: 13; clone size: many; D gene: -; CDR3 protein: CASKNIDQETQYF; CDR3 DNA: TGTGCCAGCAAGAATATCGACCAAGAGACCCAGTACTTC
V gene: TRBV9; J gene: TRBJ2-1; CDR3 length: 16; clone size: -; D gene: -; CDR3 protein: CASSPRADSSYNEQFF; CDR3 DNA: TGTGCCAGCAGCCCAAGAGCGGACAGCTCCTACAATGAGCAGTTCTTC